This T cell receptor (beta chain) is from a study of CD8+CD57+ T cells in acquired aplastic anemia (dated by TCRdb to between 2018 and 2020). Regarding the research as a whole: On average, sorted CD4+ and CD8+ cells yielded 3.2 ug of extracted DNA, with a range of roughly 0.19 to 27.4 ug. An average of approximately 9.8 million reads for CD4+ cells and approximately 11 million reads for CD8+ cells was obtained from healthy donor samples. Study-wide conclusions, independent of this receptor: CD8+ Simpson's diversity did not differ significantly between patients and healthy controls (P=0.060). Although twenty-nine CD8+ CDR3 sequences were shared by patients and controls, these sequences appeared highly expressed in patients and within the immunodominant clones of patients.

In the study, sorted CD4+ and CD8+ blood T cells from patients with severe aplastic anemia and from healthy subjects underwent deep sequencing of TCR repertoires. Ficoll-Paque density gradient centrifugation was used to isolate peripheral blood mononuclear cells. Before DNA extraction, CD4+ and CD8+ T cells were sorted with FACS or magnetic beads. This clonotype has a count of ten or more. Its specific antigen is unknown. Nothing much larger sits one base from this clone, and base qualities are not available. Genomic DNA served as template for TCR beta VDJ combination and CDR3 sequence profiling. TCR repertoire sequencing was run on an Illumina HiSeq 2000. In the authors' own workflow: Repertoires were assessed using TRBV/TRBJ rearrangement plots, CDR3 size and DJ length profiles, and Simpson's diversity index. The most abundant DNA sequence in the deep sequencing data was taken as the immunodominant clone. CDR3 amino acid sequences were checked for sharing across subjects and were also compared against the VDJdb database and published repertoires. TCRdb itself trimmed the public reads at Q25 with fastp, ran MiXCR and retained productive beta chains. Records with the same CDR3 protein are collapsed into one entry carrying the most frequent genes and DNA. The authors' filters were not applied to this entry. The sample data list 110,000 or so distinct CDR3 sequences, and roughly 51% of these were observed just once. The ten largest clones add up to around a third of the sample.

Germline trimming: 4 bases from V, 8 bases from J; junction bases outside gene matches: 10. From the cysteine up to the phenylalanine, the CDR3 has a length of 16 residues. Only the CDR3 DNA stays, 48 bases, in frame from base 1. The germline V gene (reference sequence) specifies DFQATT as CDR1 and SNEGSKA as CDR2. Specimen: sorted CD4+, CD8+, or CD8+CD57+ T cells (not recorded which) from PBMCs. The chain links TRBV20-1 with TRBJ1-6, with TRBD1 matching 11 junction bases. The sequence derives from a human donor in good health, serving as a control. CDR3 protein: CSATYRDRGKDSPLHF. The DNA reads as follows: TGCAGTGCTACATACCGGGACAGGGGGAAAGATTCACCCCTCCACTTT.